This entry lists 15 T cell receptor beta chains sequenced from one sample in a study of early T cells in non-severe SARS-CoV-2 infection. Each CDR3 protein is one row after TCRdb ran MiXCR on the 5' RACE reads. Of tens of thousands of distinct CDR3 sequences listed, 5% to 7% were seen once; the top ten hold around 23%. Sequencing was carried out using whole blood. Receptor source: an adult who was a healthcare worker with PCR-confirmed SARS-CoV-2 infection or an uninfected control (not recorded which).

The gene calls are TRBV7-9 and TRBJ2-7; D remains unclear. This CDR3 has 15 residues. The germline gives CDR1 SEHNR, CDR2 FQNEAQ (reference sequence). The V and J ends lost 2 bases and 3 bases respectively, with 14 bases between them. The CDR3 DNA is TGTGCCAGCAGCTTAAAAATCGTAGGTATCTACGAGCAGTACTTC. Protein sequence: CASSLKIVGIYEQYF.

This clonotype was found a few times. The chain joins TRBV20-1 to TRBJ2-1; weak D call: TRBD1 (5 bases). This CDR3 has 13 amino acids. Per germline, CDR1 DFQATT and CDR2 SNEGSKA (reference sequence). Trimming removed 3 bases at V and 4 bases at J, with 10 bases between. CDR3 nucleotide sequence: TGCAGTGCTAGTCCCAGGGCTTACAATGAGCAGTTCTTC. Translating it yields CSASPRAYNEQFF.

This clonotype has more than one count but fewer than ten. V is TRBV4-3 and J is TRBJ1-2; D not certain. The V end was cut by 3 bases, the J end by 6 bases, with 11 bases between. Per germline, CDR1 LGHNA and CDR2 YSLEER. The CDR3 length is 13 residues. The CDR3 loop is CASSHAAGNGYTF. CDR3 bases: TGCGCCAGCAGCCACGCGGCAGGCAATGGCTACACCTTC.

The V and J genes are TRBV5-5 and TRBJ2-1; D not certain. The V gene's germline CDR1 is SGHKS and CDR2 YYEKEE (reference sequence). The CDR3 is 15 residues long. V shed 4 bases and J shed 0 bases, with 11 bases lying between them. This chain's CDR3 is CASSPDLGSYNEQFF. CDR3 DNA: TGTGCCAGCAGCCCAGACTTAGGCTCCTACAATGAGCAGTTCTTC.

This clonotype has only a few counts. The chain recombines TRBV29-1 with TRBJ1-2; no firm D call. The germline V gene has CDR1 SQVTM and CDR2 ANQGSEA. CDR3 length: 12 residues. Trimming cost V 5 bases and J 1 base, with 8 bases left between them. CDR3 loop: CSVWSFNYGYTF. Written as DNA, the CDR3 is TGCAGCGTTTGGTCCTTTAACTATGGCTACACCTTC.

This clonotype was detected many times. This chain links TRBV18 with TRBJ1-1; possible D gene TRBD1, 6 bases. CDR3 size: 15 residues. Germline V gene lookup returns CDR1 KGHSH and CDR2 LQKENI. V lost 3 bases and J lost 1, with 12 bases in between. The CDR3 here is CASSPPGGGNTEAFF. As DNA, the CDR3 is TGTGCCAGCTCACCCCCGGGAGGGGGGAACACTGAAGCTTTCTTT.

This clonotype has ten or more counts. The chain combines TRBV7-2 with TRBJ2-1, with D perhaps TRBD1 or TRBD2 (5 bases each). Trimming took 5 bases from V and 10 from J, leaving 18 bases between them. This CDR3 is built from 14 residues. Germline CDR1 reads SGHTA; CDR2 reads FQGNSA. CDR3 region: CASSPRDPAAEQFF. As DNA, the CDR3 is TGTGCCAGCAGCCCCCGGGACCCGGCGGCGGAGCAGTTCTTC.

The J gene is TRBJ1-2, the V gene TRBV10-3, with 10 positions matching TRBD1. With V trimmed by 2 bases and J by 4 bases, 4 bases remained unmatched. The germline V gene encodes CDR1 ENHRY and CDR2 SYGVKD. The CDR3 is 15 residues long. CDR3 amino acids: CAISEGTGALYGYTF. CDR3 sequence (DNA): TGTGCCATCAGTGAGGGGACAGGGGCGCTCTATGGCTACACCTTC.

This clonotype was counted many times. This chain links TRBV7-9 with TRBJ2-5; D is ambiguous. The CDR3 covers 14 residues. The ends were cut back, 2 bases at V and 5 bases at J, with 12 bases in the middle. Germline assignment: CDR1 SEHNR and CDR2 FQNEAQ (reference sequence). CDR3 DNA: TGTGCCAGCAGCTTAATATTCCCTGGGGAGACCCAGTACTTC. Translation: CASSLIFPGETQYF.

This chain connects TRBV11-3 to TRBJ2-2; TRBD2 might be the D (6 bases). This CDR3 spans 14 amino acids. The germline V gene encodes CDR1 SGHNT and CDR2 YENEEA. Trimming took off 3 bases at V and 7 bases at J, with 12 bases between the two ends. In nucleotides, the CDR3 is TGTGCCAGCAGCTTCTCCACGCGGGGCGGGGAGCTGTTTTTT. Protein: CASSFSTRGGELFF.

This clonotype has at least ten counts. This chain joins TRBV6-2 or TRBV6-3 and TRBJ2-7; D not resolved. Germline V lookup: CDR1 MNHEY, CDR2 SVGEGT. Trimming pared 2 bases from V and 6 bases from J, leaving 8 bases between. This CDR3 has 12 amino acids. The CDR3 sequence is CASSYVRSEQYF. The CDR3 coding sequence is TGTGCCAGCAGTTACGTGAGGAGCGAGCAGTACTTC.

The table lists this clonotype with a few counts. The V gene is TRBV15, the J gene TRBJ2-7; D possibly corresponds to TRBD1 (5 bases). The germline V gene encodes CDR1 LNHNV and CDR2 YYDKDF (reference sequence). Trimming cost V 0 bases and J 4 bases, with 7 bases left between them. CDR3 length: 13 amino acids. In DNA, the CDR3 is TGTGCCACCAGCAGAGAAAGGGGATACGAGCAGTACTTC. It is translated as CATSRERGYEQYF.

The rearrangement uses TRBV10-3 and TRBJ2-2; D is unresolved. CDR1 and CDR2 (germline): ENHRY, SYGVKD. V was clipped by 6 bases and J by 1 base, with 9 bases between them. This CDR3 spans 14 amino acids. The CDR3 region has the DNA TGTGCCATCAGCCCCACAGTGAACACCGGGGAGCTGTTTTTT. Protein product: CAISPTVNTGELFF.

The sample holds many counts of this clonotype. V is TRBV28 and J is TRBJ2-7; 12 bases are a match to TRBD2. Germline CDR1 is MDHEN and CDR2 is SYDVKM. The J segment lost 2 bases and the V segment lost 1 base, leaving 6 bases of the junction unmatched. This CDR3 region has 17 residues. As DNA, the CDR3 is TGTGCCAGCAGTTTATCCCTAGCGGGGGGGTTTCCCTACGAGCAGTACTTC. Encoded protein: CASSLSLAGGFPYEQYF.

Ten or more counts support this clonotype. The chain couples TRBV20-1 to TRBJ2-1; TRBD2 might be the D (6 bases). Germline V gene data show CDR1 as DFQATT and CDR2 as SNEGSKA (reference sequence). Trimming took off 5 bases at V and 0 bases at J, with 11 bases between the two ends. The CDR3 length is 14 residues. CDR3: CSAVTSFSYNEQFF. CDR3 in DNA: TGCAGTGCTGTAACTAGCTTCTCCTACAATGAGCAGTTCTTC.